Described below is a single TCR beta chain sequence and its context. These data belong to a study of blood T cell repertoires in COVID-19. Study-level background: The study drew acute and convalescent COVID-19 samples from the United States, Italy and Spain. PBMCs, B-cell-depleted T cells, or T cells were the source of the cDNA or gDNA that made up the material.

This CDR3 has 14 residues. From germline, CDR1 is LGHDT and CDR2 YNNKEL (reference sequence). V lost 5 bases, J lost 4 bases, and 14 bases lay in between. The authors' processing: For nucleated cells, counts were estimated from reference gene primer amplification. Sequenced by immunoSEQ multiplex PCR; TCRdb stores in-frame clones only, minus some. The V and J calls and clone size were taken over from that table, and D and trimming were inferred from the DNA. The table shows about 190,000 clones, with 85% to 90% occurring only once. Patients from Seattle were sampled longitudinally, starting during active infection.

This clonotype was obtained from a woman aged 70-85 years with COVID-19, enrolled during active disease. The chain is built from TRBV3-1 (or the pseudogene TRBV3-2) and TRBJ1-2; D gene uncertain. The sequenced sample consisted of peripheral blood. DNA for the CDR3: TGTGCCAGCAGCTCCACCGCACGGGGCTATGGCTACACCTTC. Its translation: CASSSTARGYGYTF.